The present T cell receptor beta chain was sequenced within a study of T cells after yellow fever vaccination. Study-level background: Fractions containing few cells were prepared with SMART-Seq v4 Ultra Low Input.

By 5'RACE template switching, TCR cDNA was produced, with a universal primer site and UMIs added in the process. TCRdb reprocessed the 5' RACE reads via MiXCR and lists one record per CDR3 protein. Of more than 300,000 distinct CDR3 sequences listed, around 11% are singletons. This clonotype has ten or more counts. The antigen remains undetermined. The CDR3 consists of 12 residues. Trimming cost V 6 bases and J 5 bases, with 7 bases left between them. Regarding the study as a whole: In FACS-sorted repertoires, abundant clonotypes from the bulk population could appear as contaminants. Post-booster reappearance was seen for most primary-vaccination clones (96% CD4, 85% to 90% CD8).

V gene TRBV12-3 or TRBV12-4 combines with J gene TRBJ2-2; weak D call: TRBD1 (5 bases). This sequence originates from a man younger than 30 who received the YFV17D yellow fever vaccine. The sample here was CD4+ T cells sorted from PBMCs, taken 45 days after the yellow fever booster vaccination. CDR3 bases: TGTGCCAGCAGCCAGGGAACCGGGGAGCTGTTTTTT. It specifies CASSQGTGELFF.